This entry describes one TCR beta chain. Its antigen is not identified. This sample is part of a study of OX40 agonist ivuxolimab in advanced cancers. Trimming stripped 4 bases from V and 6 bases from J, with 14 bases between. CDR1 and CDR2 (germline): SGHNT, YYREEE (reference sequence). The CDR3 has 13 residues. Here immunoSEQ multiplex PCR was the method, and the copy in TCRdb shows in-frame clones only, minus some. The sample consists of roughly 8,400 clones, roughly 70% of them appearing once. Study conclusions and caveats: People who partly responded at 0.1-3.0 mg/kg had some of the least clonal expansion seen.

The sequence came from an adult with an advanced solid tumor such as melanoma, head and neck, liver or kidney cancer. This sample comprised CD4+ or CD8+ T cells sorted from blood, obtained in a trial of the OX40 agonist ivuxolimab. J is TRBJ2-7 and V is TRBV5-4, with TRBD2 as a possible D gene (6 bases). CDR3 coding DNA: TGTGCCAGCAGCCAACCCGACGGGGGCGAGCAGTACTTC. It is translated as CASSQPDGGEQYF.